What follows are 23 T cell receptor beta chains derived from one specimen sequenced in a study of T-cell memory formation after mild COVID-19. Using its own MiXCR run on the 5' RACE reads, TCRdb lists one record per CDR3 protein. Here the sample spans 500,000 to 550,000 distinct CDR3 sequences, roughly 20% being singletons. Sequences were obtained from PBMCs or a T cell subset sorted from them (not recorded which). These receptors all come from an adult woman who had mild COVID-19 (a few samples of this study predate the infection). Cell type and time point are not known.

Only a few counts were recorded for this clonotype. This chain links TRBV20-1 with TRBJ2-3; 7 bases line up with TRBD1. Germline CDR1 DFQATT, CDR2 SNEGSKA (reference sequence). CDR3 length: 13 residues. V lost 4 bases and J lost 0; bases outside the gene matches: 1. The CDR3 DNA sequence: TGCAGTGCTAACAGGGGTAGCACAGATACGCAGTATTTT. Translation gives CSANRGSTDTQYF.

This chain uses TRBV6-2 or TRBV6-3 with TRBJ1-5; D uncertain. V shed 2 bases and J shed 2 bases, with 13 bases lying between them. The length of the CDR3 is 16 residues. Per the germline V gene, CDR1 is MNHEY and CDR2 is SVGEGT. Here the CDR3 reads CASSYTGRRGNQPQHF. In DNA, the CDR3 is TGTGCCAGCAGTTACACGGGGAGGAGGGGCAATCAGCCCCAGCATTTT.

Only a few counts were recorded for this clonotype. This chain links TRBV2 with TRBJ1-1; no definite D call. V lost 2 bases and J lost 6, with 7 bases in between. Germline assignment: CDR1 SNHLY and CDR2 FYNNEI. The CDR3 totals 12 residues. CDR3 bases: TGTGCCAGCAGTGAAACGGCCGCTGAAGCTTTCTTT. Translation gives CASSETAAEAFF.

The CDR3 DNA sequence: TGTGCCAGCAGTGTTTGGGGAGAGCAGTACTTC. This sequence encodes CASSVWGEQYF. The chain uses TRBV2 and TRBJ2-7; D ambiguous. This CDR3 contains 11 residues. The germline V and J ends were trimmed by 4 bases and 7 bases, with 8 bases remaining between them. Germline V gives CDR1 SNHLY, CDR2 FYNNEI.

This chain links TRBV4-1 with TRBJ2-1; 11 nucleotides line up with TRBD2. After removal of 0 bases from V and 4 bases from J, the junction contained 5 bases not matched to a gene. The CDR3 covers 17 residues. CDR1 and CDR2 (germline): MGHRA, YSYEKL. The CDR3 region is CASSQDISGGGYNEQFF. As DNA, the CDR3 is TGCGCCAGCAGCCAAGACATTAGCGGGGGGGGTTACAATGAGCAGTTCTTC.

This clonotype appeared a few times. The V call is TRBV20-1, the J call TRBJ2-7, with TRBD2 as a possible D gene (6 bases). Germline CDR1 and CDR2: DFQATT and SNEGSKA (reference sequence). The CDR3 spans 14 residues. V was shortened by 0 bases and J by 3 bases, with 12 bases between the two germline ends. The CDR3 region is CSAREGTAVYEQYF. The DNA for the CDR3 is TGCAGTGCTAGAGAGGGGACTGCCGTCTACGAGCAGTACTTC.

The chain carries TRBV25-1 and TRBJ2-5; the match to TRBD2 covers 10 bases. J lost 7 bases, V lost 4 bases, and 9 bases had no gene match. The CDR3 has 15 amino acids. In germline, CDR1 is MGHDK, CDR2 SYGVNS. Here the CDR3 reads CASSAPGTSEATQYF. The CDR3 DNA is TGTGCCAGCAGTGCCCCCGGGACTAGCGAGGCGACCCAGTACTTC.

The V and J genes are TRBV11-3 and TRBJ2-3, with D possibly TRBD2 on 5 matching bases. V lost 10 bases and J lost 3, with 17 bases in between. Germline CDR1 reads SGHNT; CDR2 reads YENEEA. The CDR3 is 14 residues long. CDR3: CATAESPGTDTQYF. In nucleotides, the CDR3 is TGTGCCACCGCTGAGAGTCCGGGGACAGATACGCAGTATTTT. Full variable domain (missing parts from reference TRBV11-3 and TRBJ2-3): EAGVVQSPRYKIIEKKQPVAFWCNPISGHNTLYWYLQNLGQGPELLIRYENEEAVDDSQLPKDRFSAERLKGVDSTLKIQPAELGDSAVYLCATAESPGTDTQYFGPGTRLTVL.

This clonotype was seen a handful of times. The gene calls are TRBV5-1 and TRBJ1-5; D unresolved. Germline values: CDR1 SGHRS, CDR2 YFSETQ. This CDR3 comprises 13 residues. V lost 1 base, J lost 5 bases, and 7 bases lay in between. This chain's CDR3 is CASSLNGDQPQHF. CDR3 nucleotides: TGCGCCAGCAGCTTGAACGGGGATCAGCCCCAGCATTTT.

In its sample, this clonotype was seen a few times. The rearrangement uses TRBV29-1 and TRBJ1-1, with 8 bases that match TRBD1. Germline CDR1 and CDR2: SQVTM and ANQGSEA. The ends lost 7 bases at V and 5 bases at J; junction bases unmatched: 6. This CDR3 has 12 amino acids. The CDR3 protein is CSADRGTTEAFF. In nucleotides, the CDR3 is TGCAGCGCCGACAGGGGAACTACTGAAGCTTTCTTT. The full variable domain, in which reference TRBV29-1 and TRBJ1-1 provide the parts outside the CDR3, is SAVISQKPSRDICQRGTSLTIQCQVDSQVTMMFWYRQQPGQSLTLIATANQGSEATYESGFVIDKFPISRPNLTFSTLTVSNMSPEDSSIYLCSADRGTTEAFFGQGTRLTVV.

V gene TRBV14 combines with J gene TRBJ2-1; 10 bases are shared with TRBD2. The length of the CDR3 is 15 residues. The ends lost 4 bases at V and 6 bases at J; junction bases unmatched: 6. Looked up from germline, CDR1 is SGHDN and CDR2 is FVKESK. CDR3 DNA sequence: TGTGCCAGCAGCCGTTCCCTAGCGGGAGCCAATGAGCAGTTCTTC. Translating it yields CASSRSLAGANEQFF.

The J gene is TRBJ2-3, the V gene TRBV9, with 11 positions matching TRBD2. This CDR3 is built from 16 residues. V was clipped by 2 bases and J by 5 bases; unmatched bases: 7. CDR1 and CDR2 from the germline V gene are SGDLS and YYNGEE. The CDR3 region has the DNA TGTGCCAGCAGCGTCGCTAGCGGGGGGCTGGGAGATACGCAGTATTTT. Its translation is CASSVASGGLGDTQYF.

This clonotype was recorded a few times. The gene calls are TRBV6-5 and TRBJ2-1; D unresolved. The CDR3 runs to 13 residues. Germline V CDR1 and CDR2: MNHEY, SVGAGI. V lost 0 bases and J 8 bases, leaving 8 bases between the germline ends. This CDR3 is CASSYSSWDEQFF. The CDR3 region has the DNA TGTGCCAGCAGTTACTCGAGCTGGGATGAGCAGTTCTTC.

The chain is built from TRBV7-9 and TRBJ1-5; D ambiguous. Trimming took off 5 bases at V and 2 bases at J, with 19 bases between the two ends. CDR3 length: 17 amino acids. The germline V gene encodes CDR1 SEHNR and CDR2 FQNEAQ (reference sequence). The CDR3 reads CASSRHFGEGGNQPQHF. CDR3 DNA: TGTGCCAGCAGCCGACATTTCGGGGAGGGCGGCAATCAGCCCCAGCATTTT.

This clonotype was counted a few times. An end of the junction differs from the germline gene, which may be a read error. The rearrangement joins TRBV20-1 to TRBJ2-3; D might be TRBD1 (6 bases). The CDR3 loop spans 12 amino acids. Germline V gene sequence: CDR1 DFQATT, CDR2 SNEGSKA (reference sequence). The DNA for the CDR3 is TGCAGTTCTAGGACAGGCACAGATACGCAGTATTTT. Its protein is CSSRTGTDTQYF.

The rearrangement joins TRBV27 to TRBJ1-2, with 9 bases that match TRBD1. Germline V lookup: CDR1 MNHEY, CDR2 SMNVEV (reference sequence). Germline trimming cut 3 bases from V and 4 bases from J; bases unmatched to any gene: 6. The CDR3 contains 15 residues. This chain's CDR3 is CASSFLTGGGYGYTF. The CDR3 region has the DNA TGTGCCAGCAGTTTCCTCACAGGGGGCGGCTATGGCTACACCTTC.

The chain joins TRBV3-1 to TRBJ1-1; D uncertain. The CDR3 loop spans 16 amino acids. Germline CDR1 LGHDT, CDR2 YNNKEL (reference sequence). V was pared by 0 bases and J by 4 bases, with 15 bases between. The CDR3 region is CASSQEAVGGVTEAFF. CDR3 in DNA: TGTGCCAGCAGCCAAGAGGCTGTGGGCGGGGTCACTGAAGCTTTCTTT.

The chain combines TRBV10-2 with TRBJ1-5, with a tentative D call TRBD1 (6 bases). The CDR3 consists of 14 residues. Trimming took off 4 bases at V and 1 base at J, with 8 bases between the two ends. In germline, CDR1 is WSHSY, CDR2 SAAADI. CDR3 DNA: TGCGCCAGCAGTGTAACAGGGAGCAATCAGCCCCAGCATTTT. This gives the protein CASSVTGSNQPQHF.

This clonotype was counted between two and nine times. This rearrangement joins TRBV12-3 or TRBV12-4 to TRBJ2-1; D unclear. V lost 2 bases, J lost 9 bases, and 8 bases lay in between. This CDR3 region has 12 residues. CDR3 region: CASSLIGFEQFF. The DNA of the CDR3 is TGTGCCAGCAGTTTAATAGGTTTTGAGCAGTTCTTC.

The chain employs TRBV30 and TRBJ1-1; 10 nucleotides match TRBD1. In germline, CDR1 is GTSNPN, CDR2 SVGIG (reference sequence). Germline trimming cut 3 bases from V and 7 bases from J; bases unmatched to any gene: 11. This CDR3 region has 15 residues. CDR3 sequence reads: CAWRFLDRGEGEAFF. In nucleotides, the CDR3 is TGTGCCTGGAGATTCCTGGACAGGGGGGAGGGTGAAGCTTTCTTT. The variable domain in full, with the rest retrieved from reference TRBV30 and TRBJ1-1, is SQTIHQWPATLVQPVGSPLSLECTVEGTSNPNLYWYRQAAGRGLQLLFYSVGIGQISSEVPQNLSASRPQDRQFILSSKKLLLSDSGFYLCAWRFLDRGEGEAFFGQGTRLTVV.

This clonotype showed up just a few times. The gene calls are TRBV19 and TRBJ2-2; D is unclear. Trimming took off 4 bases at V and 1 base at J, with 7 bases between the two ends. The CDR3 is 14 amino acids. Germline V lookup: CDR1 LNHDA, CDR2 SQIVND (reference sequence). CDR3 nucleotide sequence: TGTGCCAGTAGTAAATTAGGGAACACCGGGGAGCTGTTTTTT. It is translated as CASSKLGNTGELFF.

The sample holds a few counts of this clonotype. An end of the junction does not agree with germline; a read error may underlie this. The chain couples TRBV7-7 to TRBJ2-1; perhaps D is TRBD1 or TRBD2 (6 bases each). The CDR3 contains 11 residues. Germline V gene data show CDR1 as SSHAT and CDR2 as FNYEAQ (reference sequence). The DNA for the CDR3 is TGTGCTAGCAGCCAGGGGAGGGAGCAGTTCTTC. Protein sequence: CASSQGREQFF.

The J gene is TRBJ1-1, the V gene TRBV24-1, with 8 bases that match TRBD1. There are 13 residues in the CDR3. The germline V gene has CDR1 KGHDR and CDR2 SFDVKD. The J segment lost 12 bases and the V segment lost 5 bases, leaving 10 bases of the junction unmatched. Written as DNA, the CDR3 is TGTGCCACCAGTGGACAGGGGAGGGTCGGTACTTTCTTT. It yields the protein CATSGQGRVGTFF.